The T cell receptor (beta chain) described here comes from a study of CD8 T cells in Susac syndrome. Background on the study: At the time their blood was drawn, patients with Susac syndrome were either therapy-naive, on corticosteroids (with some of them also receiving intravenous immunoglobulin), or on intravenous immunoglobulin alone.

Sequencing of TCR beta, carried out with a high-throughput approach, was applied to CD8+ and CD4+ T cells from the blood. TEMRA cells were FACS-enriched, unlike CD8+ and CD4+ T cells, which were negatively isolated. Reverse transcription of about 0.5 to 1 ug RNA used random hexamers. TCRdb passed the immunoSEQ multiplex PCR reads through MiXCR, listing each CDR3 protein once. The sample yields 55,000 to 75,000 distinct CDR3 sequences, 93% seen once. Specimen: CD4+ T cells from PBMCs. This clonotype originated in a human donor with Susac syndrome.

DNA of the CDR3: TGTGCCAGCAGAAAGCCGGGACTGGTGAACACCGGGGAGCTGTTTTTT. It encodes CASRKPGLVNTGELFF. This chain links TRBV7-2 with TRBJ2-2, with a possible D match to TRBD2 (6 bases). Trimming took 6 bases from V and 1 from J, leaving 15 bases between them. The germline V gene encodes CDR1 SGHTA and CDR2 FQGNSA. This CDR3 region has 16 residues.